These T cell receptor beta chains were read from a single sample in a study of blood T cell repertoires in COVID-19. Sequencing used immunoSEQ multiplex PCR; TCRdb keeps in-frame clones, though not all of them. The table shows 90,000 to 120,000 clones, with around four fifths occurring only once. Sequences were obtained from peripheral blood. These receptors came from a man in his sixties with acute or convalescent COVID-19. Both conserved end residues are part of each CDR3. A D gene is named only where the DNA matches it firmly. Clone sizes are given selectively: once, few, many, or a class where the clone is expanded.

V,J,D,size,DNA,CDR3
TRBV19,TRBJ1-3,-,-,TGTGCCAGTAGTGAGATAGTCCGCCGCTCTGGAAACACCATATATTTT,CASSEIVRRSGNTIYF
TRBV5-4,TRBJ2-1,TRBD2,-,TGTGCCAGCAGCTCTCATAGCGGGAGGGCTGGTGAGCAGTTCTTC,CASSSHSGRAGEQFF
TRBV4-1,TRBJ1-1,-,-,TGCGCCAGCAGCCAGGGGACTAACCGGGACACTGAAGCTTTCTTT,CASSQGTNRDTEAFF
TRBV7-9,TRBJ1-3,-,-,TGTGCCAGCAGTCCGCCGACAATTTCAAACACCATATATTTT,CASSPPTISNTIYF
TRBV5-1,TRBJ2-1,TRBD1,-,TGCGCCAGCAGCAAGGACGGACAGGGGCAGTTCTTC,CASSKDGQGQFF
TRBV30,TRBJ2-1,TRBD1,-,TGTGCCTGGAACAACCTAGGACAGGGTTCAAATGAGCAGTTCTTC,CAWNNLGQGSNEQFF
TRBV6-5,TRBJ1-1,-,-,TGTGCCAGCAGTTACCGCGCCGCCGATAACACTGAAGCTTTCTTT,CASSYRAADNTEAFF
TRBV9,TRBJ1-1,TRBD1,-,TGTGCCAGCAGCGTAGCTACAGGGGCTAACACTGAAGCTTTCTTT,CASSVATGANTEAFF
TRBV15,TRBJ1-4,-,-,TGTGCCACCAGCAAGAGTCCAGGGGTGGCTAATGAAAAACTGTTTTTT,CATSKSPGVANEKLFF
TRBV7-9,TRBJ2-1,-,once,TGTGCCAGCAGCCCGGGGGTTGGGGCCGGGGAGCAGTTCTTC,CASSPGVGAGEQFF
TRBV2,TRBJ1-3,-,-,TGTGCCAGCAGTGAATTCGCGGGGTGGGGAAACACCATATATTTT,CASSEFAGWGNTIYF
TRBV30,TRBJ1-5,TRBD1,-,TGTGCCTGGAGTGTACATCATCAGGGGGCACAGCCCCAGCATTTT,CAWSVHHQGAQPQHF
TRBV29-1,TRBJ1-5,-,-,TGCAGCGTTGAAGACCCACTCTCCCCCGGGCAGCCCCAGCATTTT,CSVEDPLSPGQPQHF
TRBV15,TRBJ1-1,-,-,TGTGCCACCAGCAGAGGACGGCTGGGGGGGACTGAAGCTTTCTTT,CATSRGRLGGTEAFF
TRBV5-6,TRBJ2-7,-,few,TGTGCCAGCACCCAGGGCTACGAGCAGTACTTC,CASTQGYEQYF
TRBV10-3,TRBJ2-1,TRBD1,few,TGTGCCATCGCTCCGGGACAGGGGTCTGAGCAGTTCTTC,CAIAPGQGSEQFF
TRBV7-9,TRBJ1-1,-,few,TGTGCCAGCAGTAGGATCCCGGGACAGAACACTGAAGCTTTCTTT,CASSRIPGQNTEAFF
TRBV7-2,TRBJ1-2,-,-,TGTGCCAGCAGCTTCTTCGAGAGAGCTAACTATGGCTACACCTTC,CASSFFERANYGYTF
TRBV6-5,TRBJ1-2,-,-,TGTGCCAGCAGTAGTGGCCAGGGTGTCAATGGCTACACCTTC,CASSSGQGVNGYTF
TRBV5-4,TRBJ2-1,TRBD2,-,TGTGCCAGCAGCTTCTTTAGCGGGCACTCCTACAATGAGCAGTTCTTC,CASSFFSGHSYNEQFF
TRBV5-4,TRBJ2-7,TRBD1,-,TGTGCCAGCAGCTTGTCGTCAGGGGGATACGAGCAGTACTTC,CASSLSSGGYEQYF
TRBV27,TRBJ2-1,TRBD2,once,TGTGCCAGCAGTTTATCGAGGACTAGCGGTAGCTCCTACAATGAGCAGTTCTTC,CASSLSRTSGSSYNEQFF
TRBV3-1/TRBV3-2,TRBJ1-1,TRBD1,-,TGTGCCAGCAGCGATTCGGACAGGGGGCCTGAAGCTTTCTTT,CASSDSDRGPEAFF
TRBV28,TRBJ2-3,-,-,TGTGCCAGCAGTTTCCCCCCCGGAGATACGCAGTATTTT,CASSFPPGDTQYF
TRBV5-4,TRBJ2-7,TRBD1,-,TGTGCCAGCAGCCGAAATACCGGGACAGGGGTTTACGAGCAGTACTTC,CASSRNTGTGVYEQYF
TRBV24-1,TRBJ1-3,TRBD1,-,TGTGCCACTTCGGGACAGGGACAGGGAAACACCATATATTTT,CATSGQGQGNTIYF
TRBV10-3,TRBJ2-5,-,once,TGTGCCATCAGTCAGGGGCAGCTAGAGACCCAGTACTTC,CAISQGQLETQYF
TRBV7-9,TRBJ2-5,-,-,TGTGCCAGCAGCTTAGGTTTAGGGGGTCGGGAGACCCAGTACTTC,CASSLGLGGRETQYF
TRBV6-5,TRBJ1-2,TRBD1,-,TGTGCCAGCAGTAGAGGGACAGGGAACTATGGCTACACCTTC,CASSRGTGNYGYTF
TRBV30,TRBJ2-3,TRBD2,-,TGTGCCTGGAGGGTAGCGGGAGACACAGATACGCAGTATTTT,CAWRVAGDTDTQYF
TRBV28,TRBJ1-2,TRBD1,many,TGTGCCAGCAGTCGGACAGGTGACTATGGCTACACCTTC,CASSRTGDYGYTF
TRBV29-1,TRBJ2-2,TRBD1,-,TGCAGCGTTGAGGGACAGGGGAACACCGGGGAGCTGTTTTTT,CSVEGQGNTGELFF
TRBV2,TRBJ1-4,TRBD1,-,TGTGCCAGCAGGAGGGGGACGGGACAGCATGAAAAACTGTTTTTT,CASRRGTGQHEKLFF
TRBV15,TRBJ1-2,-,-,TGTGCCACCAGCAGAGATCTGGGCAGGGGAAACTATGGCTACACCTTC,CATSRDLGRGNYGYTF
TRBV7-8,TRBJ1-2,-,-,TGTGCCAGCAGCCGCATCGGACAGCTCTATGGCTACACCTTC,CASSRIGQLYGYTF
TRBV6-2/TRBV6-3,TRBJ1-2,-,-,TGTGCCAGCAGTTTACAGCCAGAGGGTTATGGCTACACCTTC,CASSLQPEGYGYTF
TRBV7-2,TRBJ1-5,-,-,TGTGCCAGCAGCTTAGAGGCAGGTTATAGCAATCAGCCCCAGCATTTT,CASSLEAGYSNQPQHF
TRBV5-5,TRBJ1-4,TRBD1,once,TGTGCCAGCAGCCTGACAGGGCCAACCCAAAATTGGGGTGACAAACTGTTTTTT,CASSLTGPTQNWGDKLFF
TRBV14,TRBJ2-5,-,-,TGTGCCAGCAGCCACGGGGTGACGAGAGAGACCCAGTACTTC,CASSHGVTRETQYF
TRBV7-9,TRBJ1-1,-,-,TGTGCCAGCAGCTTAGGGAGCCACACTGAAGCTTTCTTT,CASSLGSHTEAFF
TRBV25-1,TRBJ2-5,-,-,TGTGCCAGCAGTTCAGCCGGGACAAGAACGAAAGAGACCCAGTACTTC,CASSSAGTRTKETQYF
TRBV7-8,TRBJ1-5,-,-,TGTGCCAGCAGCCAGGGACTTAGCAATCAGCCCCAGCATTTT,CASSQGLSNQPQHF
TRBV20-1,TRBJ2-3,TRBD2,-,TGCAGTGCTAGTCGTAGCGGGAGGGGCATAGATACGCAGTATTTT,CSASRSGRGIDTQYF
TRBV30,TRBJ1-1,-,-,TGTGCCTGCCCCTCGGGATCGGGAGCTTTCTTT,CACPSGSGAFF
TRBV5-1,TRBJ2-2,TRBD1,-,TGCGCCAGCAGCTTGTCAACTCAGGGGACAGTGAACACCGGGGAGCTGTTTTTT,CASSLSTQGTVNTGELFF
TRBV6-5,TRBJ2-1,TRBD1,-,TGTGCCAGCGGCTCAATGGACAGGGGTAGCAGTGAGCAGTTCTTC,CASGSMDRGSSEQFF
TRBV5-1,TRBJ2-3,TRBD2,-,TGCGCCAGCAGCTTGGAGGGGACTAGCGGCACAGATACGCAGTATTTT,CASSLEGTSGTDTQYF
TRBV5-1,TRBJ2-6,TRBD1,-,TGCGCCAGCAGCTTGGGAGGGACAGGGGGCTCTGGGGCCAACGTCCTGACTTTC,CASSLGGTGGSGANVLTF
TRBV3-1/TRBV3-2,TRBJ2-3,-,-,TGTGCCAGCAGCCAAGGGCCCGACAGAGCCGGAACAGATACGCAGTATTTT,CASSQGPDRAGTDTQYF
TRBV5-1,TRBJ2-4,-,once,TGCGCCAGCAGCTCGACCCAGAGGGACATTCAGTACTTC,CASSSTQRDIQYF
TRBV28,TRBJ2-1,TRBD2,once,TGTGCCAGCAGTCCGGGGACTATCTATGAGCAGTTCTTC,CASSPGTIYEQFF
TRBV28,TRBJ1-2,-,-,TGTGCCAGCAAATCAATCTATGGCTACACCTTC,CASKSIYGYTF
TRBV19,TRBJ2-5,TRBD2,-,TGTGCCAGTAGTATAGGGGGGACTAGCGGACAAGAGACCCAGTACTTC,CASSIGGTSGQETQYF
TRBV3-1/TRBV3-2,TRBJ2-7,TRBD1,-,TGTGCCAGCAGCCAACTTCGGACAGGGGAGGACGAGCAGTACTTC,CASSQLRTGEDEQYF
TRBV29-1,TRBJ2-1,TRBD2,-,TGCAGCGCCCGCCCGGGACTAGCGGGAGACCCCCTGTACAATGAGCAGTTCTTC,CSARPGLAGDPLYNEQFF
TRBV5-1,TRBJ2-1,-,-,TGCGCCAGCAGCTCTCGGAATGAGCAGTTCTTC,CASSSRNEQFF